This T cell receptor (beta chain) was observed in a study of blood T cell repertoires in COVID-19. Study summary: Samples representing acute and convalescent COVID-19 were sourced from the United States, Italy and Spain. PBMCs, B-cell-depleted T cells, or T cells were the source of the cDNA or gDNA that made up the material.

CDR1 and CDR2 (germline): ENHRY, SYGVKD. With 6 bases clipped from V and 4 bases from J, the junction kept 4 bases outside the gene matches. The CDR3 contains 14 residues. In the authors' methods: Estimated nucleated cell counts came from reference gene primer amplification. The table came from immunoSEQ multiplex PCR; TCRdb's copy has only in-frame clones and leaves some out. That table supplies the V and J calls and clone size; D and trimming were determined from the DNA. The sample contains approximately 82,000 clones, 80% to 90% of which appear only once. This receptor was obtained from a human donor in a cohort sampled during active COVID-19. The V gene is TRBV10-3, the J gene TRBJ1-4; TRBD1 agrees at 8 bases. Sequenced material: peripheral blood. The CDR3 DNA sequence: TGTGCCATCAGCACAGGGGGGGATAATGAAAAACTGTTTTTT. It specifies CAISTGGDNEKLFF.